This T cell receptor (beta chain) comes out of a study of early T cells in non-severe SARS-CoV-2 infection. TCRdb re-analysed the 5' RACE reads in MiXCR, keeping a single row per CDR3 protein. The sample contains about 60,000 distinct CDR3 sequences, roughly 12% of which appear only once. The CDR3 loop spans 16 amino acids. Germline V CDR1 and CDR2: SGHRS, YFSETQ. J lost 5 bases, V lost 4 bases, and 11 bases had no gene match. This clonotype was observed many times. Input material: whole blood. The V call is TRBV5-1, the J call TRBJ2-7; 11 nucleotides match TRBD2. This TCR derives from an adult who was a healthcare worker with PCR-confirmed SARS-CoV-2 infection or an uninfected control (not recorded which). The CDR3 spells CASSLQTSGRGDEQYF. The CDR3 DNA reads TGCGCCAGCAGCCTGCAAACTAGCGGGAGAGGTGACGAGCAGTACTTC.